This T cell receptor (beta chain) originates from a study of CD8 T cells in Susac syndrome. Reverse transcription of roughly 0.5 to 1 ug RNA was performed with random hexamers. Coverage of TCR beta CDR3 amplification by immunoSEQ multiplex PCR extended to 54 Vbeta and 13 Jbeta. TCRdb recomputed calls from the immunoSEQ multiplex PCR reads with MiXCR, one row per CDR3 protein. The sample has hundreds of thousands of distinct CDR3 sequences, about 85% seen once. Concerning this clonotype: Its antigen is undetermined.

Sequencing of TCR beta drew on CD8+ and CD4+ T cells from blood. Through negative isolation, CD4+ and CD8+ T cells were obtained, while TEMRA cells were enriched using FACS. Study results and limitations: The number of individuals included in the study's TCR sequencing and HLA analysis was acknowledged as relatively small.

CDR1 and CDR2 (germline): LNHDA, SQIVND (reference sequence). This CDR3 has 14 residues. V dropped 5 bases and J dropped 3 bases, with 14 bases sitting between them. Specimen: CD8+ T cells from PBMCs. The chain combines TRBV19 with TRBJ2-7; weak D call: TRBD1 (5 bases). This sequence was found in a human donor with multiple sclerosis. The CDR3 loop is CASSPYATGYEQYF. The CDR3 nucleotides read TGTGCCAGTAGTCCCTATGCCACAGGCTACGAGCAGTACTTC.